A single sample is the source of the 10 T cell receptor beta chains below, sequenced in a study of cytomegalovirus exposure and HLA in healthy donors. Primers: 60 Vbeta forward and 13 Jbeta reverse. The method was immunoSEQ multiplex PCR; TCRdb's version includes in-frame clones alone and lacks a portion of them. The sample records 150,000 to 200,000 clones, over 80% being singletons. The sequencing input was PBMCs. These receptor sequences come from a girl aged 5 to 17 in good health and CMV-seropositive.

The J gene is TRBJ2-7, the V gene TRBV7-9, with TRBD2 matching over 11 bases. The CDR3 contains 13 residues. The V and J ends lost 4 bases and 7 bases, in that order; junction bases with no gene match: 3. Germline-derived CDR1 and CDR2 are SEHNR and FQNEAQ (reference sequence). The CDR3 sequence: CASSWTSGPEQYF. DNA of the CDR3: TGTGCCAGCAGCTGGACTAGCGGGCCGGAGCAGTACTTC.

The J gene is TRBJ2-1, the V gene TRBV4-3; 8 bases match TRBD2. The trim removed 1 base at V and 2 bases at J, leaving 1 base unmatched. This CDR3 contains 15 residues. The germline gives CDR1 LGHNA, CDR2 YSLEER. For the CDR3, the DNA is TGCGCCAGCAGCCAAGCTAGCGGGCCCTACAATGAGCAGTTCTTC. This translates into CASSQASGPYNEQFF.

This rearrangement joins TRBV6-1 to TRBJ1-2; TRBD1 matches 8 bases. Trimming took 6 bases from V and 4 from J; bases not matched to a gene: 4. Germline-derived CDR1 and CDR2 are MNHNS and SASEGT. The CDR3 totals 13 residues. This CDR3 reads CASRTGAGYGYTF. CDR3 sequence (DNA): TGTGCCAGCAGGACAGGGGCAGGCTATGGCTACACCTTC.

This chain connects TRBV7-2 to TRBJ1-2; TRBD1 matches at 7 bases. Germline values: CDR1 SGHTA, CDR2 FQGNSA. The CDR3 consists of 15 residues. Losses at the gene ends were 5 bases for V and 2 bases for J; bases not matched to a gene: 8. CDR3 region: CASSHPTTGNYGYTF. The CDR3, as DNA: TGTGCCAGCAGCCACCCTACGACAGGGAACTATGGCTACACCTTC.

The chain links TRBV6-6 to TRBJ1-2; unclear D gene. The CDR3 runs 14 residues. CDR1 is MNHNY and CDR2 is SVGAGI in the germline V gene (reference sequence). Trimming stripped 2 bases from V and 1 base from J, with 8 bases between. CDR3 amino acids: CASSYQGDNYGYTF. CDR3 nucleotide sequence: TGTGCCAGCAGTTACCAAGGAGATAACTATGGCTACACCTTC.

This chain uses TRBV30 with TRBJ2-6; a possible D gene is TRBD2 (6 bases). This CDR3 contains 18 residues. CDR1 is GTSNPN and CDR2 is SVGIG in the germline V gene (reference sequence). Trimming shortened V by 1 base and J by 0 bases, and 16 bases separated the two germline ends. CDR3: CAWSGSGTSNSGANVLTF. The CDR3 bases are TGTGCCTGGAGTGGGAGTGGGACTTCCAACTCTGGGGCCAACGTCCTGACTTTC. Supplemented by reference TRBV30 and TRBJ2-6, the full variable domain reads SQTIHQWPATLVQPVGSPLSLECTVEGTSNPNLYWYRQAAGRGLQLLFYSVGIGQISSEVPQNLSASRPQDRQFILSSKKLLLSDSGFYLCAWSGSGTSNSGANVLTFGAGSRLTVL.

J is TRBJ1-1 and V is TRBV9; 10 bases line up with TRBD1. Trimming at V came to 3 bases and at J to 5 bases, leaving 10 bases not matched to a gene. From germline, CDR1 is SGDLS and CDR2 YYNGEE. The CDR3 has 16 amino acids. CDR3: CASSAVPGQGTTEAFF. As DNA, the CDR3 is TGTGCCAGCAGCGCGGTCCCGGGACAGGGGACGACTGAAGCTTTCTTT. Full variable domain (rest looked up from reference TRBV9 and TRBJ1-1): DSGVTQTPKHLITATGQRVTLRCSPRSGDLSVYWYQQSLDQGLQFLIQYYNGEERAKGNILERFSAQQFPDLHSELNLSSLELGDSALYFCASSAVPGQGTTEAFFGQGTRLTVV.

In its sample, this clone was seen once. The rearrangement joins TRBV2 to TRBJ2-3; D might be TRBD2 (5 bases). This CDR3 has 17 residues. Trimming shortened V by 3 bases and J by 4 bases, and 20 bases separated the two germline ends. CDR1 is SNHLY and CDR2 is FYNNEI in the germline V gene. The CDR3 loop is CASSDGVETPSPDTQYF. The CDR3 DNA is TGTGCCAGCAGTGACGGGGTGGAGACACCGTCCCCAGATACGCAGTATTTT.

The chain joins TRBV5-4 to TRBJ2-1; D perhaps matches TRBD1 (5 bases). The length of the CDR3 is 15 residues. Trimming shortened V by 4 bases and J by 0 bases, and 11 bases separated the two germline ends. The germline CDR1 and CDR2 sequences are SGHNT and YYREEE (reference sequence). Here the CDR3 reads CASSPRQISYNEQFF. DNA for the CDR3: TGTGCCAGCAGCCCCCGACAGATCTCCTACAATGAGCAGTTCTTC.

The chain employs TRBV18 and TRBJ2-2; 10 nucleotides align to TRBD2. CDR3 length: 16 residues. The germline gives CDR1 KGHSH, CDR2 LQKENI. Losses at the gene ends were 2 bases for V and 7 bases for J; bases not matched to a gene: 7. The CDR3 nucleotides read TGTGCCAGCTCACCATCCAGCGGGAGGGCCAGCGGGGAGCTGTTTTTT. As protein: CASSPSSGRASGELFF.